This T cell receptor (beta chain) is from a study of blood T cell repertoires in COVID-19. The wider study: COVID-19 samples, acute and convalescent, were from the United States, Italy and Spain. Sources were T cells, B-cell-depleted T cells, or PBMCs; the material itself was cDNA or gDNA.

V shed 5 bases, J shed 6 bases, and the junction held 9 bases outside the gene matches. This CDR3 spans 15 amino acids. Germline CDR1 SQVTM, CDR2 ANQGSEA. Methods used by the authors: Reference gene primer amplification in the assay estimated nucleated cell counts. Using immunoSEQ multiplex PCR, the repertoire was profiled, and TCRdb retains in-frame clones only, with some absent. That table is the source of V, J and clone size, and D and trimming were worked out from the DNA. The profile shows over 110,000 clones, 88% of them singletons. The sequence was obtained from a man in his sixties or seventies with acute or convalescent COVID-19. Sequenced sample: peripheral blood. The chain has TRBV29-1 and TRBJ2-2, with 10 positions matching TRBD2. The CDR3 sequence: CSVYAGTSDPGELFF. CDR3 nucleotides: TGCAGCGTTTACGCAGGGACTAGCGACCCCGGGGAGCTGTTTTTT.